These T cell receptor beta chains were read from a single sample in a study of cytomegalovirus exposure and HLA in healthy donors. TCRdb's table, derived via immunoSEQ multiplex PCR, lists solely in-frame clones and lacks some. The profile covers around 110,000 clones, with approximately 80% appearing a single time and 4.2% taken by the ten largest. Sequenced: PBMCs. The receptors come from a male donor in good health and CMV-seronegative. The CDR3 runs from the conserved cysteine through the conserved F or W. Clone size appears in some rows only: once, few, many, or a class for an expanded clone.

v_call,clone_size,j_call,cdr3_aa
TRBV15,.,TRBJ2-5,CATSRDPAGTGDQETQYF
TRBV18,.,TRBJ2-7,CASSPATGGLFEQYF
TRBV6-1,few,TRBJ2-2,CASSPGANTGELFF
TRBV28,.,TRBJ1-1,CASSLIRDKGTEAFF
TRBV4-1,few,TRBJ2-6,CASSQALETYSGANVLTF
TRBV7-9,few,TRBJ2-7,CASSFLSSYEQYF
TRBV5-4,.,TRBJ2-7,CASSRETTAYEQYF
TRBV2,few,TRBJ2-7,CASSESGAYEQYF
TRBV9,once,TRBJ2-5,CASSPRASGRGQETQYF
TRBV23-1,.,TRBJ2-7,CASSQSKDRGTGEQYF
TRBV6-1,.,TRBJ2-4,CASSVLAGDSALAKNIQYF
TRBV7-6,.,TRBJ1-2,CASSSGQGAYGYTF
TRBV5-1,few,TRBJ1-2,CASSLSGRNYGYTF
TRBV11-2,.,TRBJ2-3,CASRDGASGPTDTQYF
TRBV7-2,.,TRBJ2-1,CASSPPNRVDEQFF
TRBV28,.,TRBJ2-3,CASSSPTRRKDTQYF
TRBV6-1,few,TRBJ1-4,CASNGGPNEKLFF
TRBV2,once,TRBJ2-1,CASSEYGEQFF
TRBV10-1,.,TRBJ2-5,CASSSRETQYF
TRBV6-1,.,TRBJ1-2,CASSANTANYGYTF
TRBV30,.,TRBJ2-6,CAWSVRGWAGANVLTF
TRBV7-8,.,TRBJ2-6,CASSALRGAGANVLTF
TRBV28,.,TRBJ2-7,CASSSSSDYEQYF
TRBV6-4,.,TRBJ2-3,CASSSGASTDTQYF
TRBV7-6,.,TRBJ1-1,CASSLQGAVTEAFF
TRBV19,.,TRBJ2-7,CASSIRGESYEQYF
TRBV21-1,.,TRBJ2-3,CASSKWGPSGSTDTQYF
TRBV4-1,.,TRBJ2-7,CASSQVSGETYEQYF
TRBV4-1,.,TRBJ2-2,CASSQGLAGASTGELFF
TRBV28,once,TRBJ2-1,CASSMPGQGGNEQFF
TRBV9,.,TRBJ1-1,CASSFRGRDTEAFF
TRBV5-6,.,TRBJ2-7,CASRLSGTGSYEQYF
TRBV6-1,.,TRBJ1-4,CASSEAGRTNEKLFF
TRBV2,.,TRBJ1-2,CAFTWQDRSNYGYTF
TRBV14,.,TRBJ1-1,CASSQRLQGIMNTEAFF
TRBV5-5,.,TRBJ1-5,CASRLWPGGQPQHF
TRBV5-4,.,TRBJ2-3,CASSGGTSGRSDTQYF
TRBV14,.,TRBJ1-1,CASSHGRGTEAFF
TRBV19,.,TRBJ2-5,CASSRDLETQYF
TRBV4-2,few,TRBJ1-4,CASSQPGQGVLLFF
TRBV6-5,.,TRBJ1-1,CASRKLGMAAFF
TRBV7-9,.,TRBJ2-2,CASRYRQGNIGELFF
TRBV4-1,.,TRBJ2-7,CASSQSGSSYEQYF
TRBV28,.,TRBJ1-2,CASSAGGDRGRVYGYTF
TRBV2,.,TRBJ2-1,CASSENSLSYNEQFF
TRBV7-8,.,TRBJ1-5,CASSLRTGGAGPQHF